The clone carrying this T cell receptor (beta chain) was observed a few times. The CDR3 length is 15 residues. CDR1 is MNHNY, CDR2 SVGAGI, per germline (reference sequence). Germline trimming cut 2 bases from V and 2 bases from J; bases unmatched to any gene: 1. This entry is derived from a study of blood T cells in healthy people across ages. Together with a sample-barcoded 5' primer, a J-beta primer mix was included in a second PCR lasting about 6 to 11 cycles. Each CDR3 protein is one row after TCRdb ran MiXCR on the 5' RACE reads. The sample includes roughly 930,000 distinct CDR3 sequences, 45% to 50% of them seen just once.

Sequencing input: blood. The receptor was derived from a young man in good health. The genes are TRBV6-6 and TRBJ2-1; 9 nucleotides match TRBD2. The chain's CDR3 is CASSYAGGTYNEQFF. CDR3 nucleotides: TGTGCCAGCAGTTACGCGGGGGGGACCTACAATGAGCAGTTCTTC.